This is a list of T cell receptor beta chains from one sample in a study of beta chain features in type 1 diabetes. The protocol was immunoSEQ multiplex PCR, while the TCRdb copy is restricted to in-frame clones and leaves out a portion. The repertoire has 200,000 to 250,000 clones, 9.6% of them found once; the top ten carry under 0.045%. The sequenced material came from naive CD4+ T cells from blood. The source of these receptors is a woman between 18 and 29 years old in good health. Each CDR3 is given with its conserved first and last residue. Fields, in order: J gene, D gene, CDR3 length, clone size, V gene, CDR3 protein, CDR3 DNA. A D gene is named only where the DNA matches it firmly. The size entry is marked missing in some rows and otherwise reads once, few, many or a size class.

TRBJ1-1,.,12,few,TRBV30,CAWTGLNTEAFF,TGTGCCTGGACAGGGTTGAACACTGAAGCTTTCTTT
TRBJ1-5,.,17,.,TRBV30,CAWSIPGTQYSNQPQHF,TGTGCCTGGAGTATCCCCGGGACACAGTATAGCAATCAGCCCCAGCATTTT
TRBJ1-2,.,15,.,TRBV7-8,CASSSQDRRNYGYTF,TGTGCCAGCAGCTCACAGGACAGACGGAACTATGGCTACACCTTC
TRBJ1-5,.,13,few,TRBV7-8,CASSFSVNQPQHF,TGTGCCAGCAGCTTTTCCGTCAATCAGCCCCAGCATTTT
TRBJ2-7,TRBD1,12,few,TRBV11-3,CASSLGQGEQYF,TGTGCCAGCAGCTTGGGACAGGGCGAGCAGTACTTC
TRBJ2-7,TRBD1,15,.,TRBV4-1,CASSLRDSSSYEQYF,TGCGCCAGCAGCCTCAGGGACAGCAGCTCCTACGAGCAGTACTTC
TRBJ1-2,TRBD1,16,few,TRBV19,CASSGGTVDGNYGYTF,TGTGCCAGTAGTGGAGGGACAGTGGACGGCAACTATGGCTACACCTTC
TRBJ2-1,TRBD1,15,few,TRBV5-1,CASSLVGTGSNEQFF,TGCGCCAGCAGCTTGGTAGGGACAGGGTCCAATGAGCAGTTCTTC
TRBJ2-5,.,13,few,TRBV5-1,CASSLEAGETQYF,TGCGCCAGCAGCTTGGAGGCCGGGGAGACCCAGTACTTC
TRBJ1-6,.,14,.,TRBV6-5,CASSYSRNDSPLHF,TGTGCCAGCAGTTATTCTAGAAATGATTCACCCCTCCACTTT
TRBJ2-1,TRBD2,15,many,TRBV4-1,CASSLSGGASNEQFF,TGCGCCAGCAGCCTTAGCGGGGGGGCCTCCAATGAGCAGTTCTTC
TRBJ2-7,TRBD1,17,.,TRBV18,CASSSGQGRGNSYEQYF,TGTGCCAGCTCATCAGGACAGGGGAGAGGAAATTCCTACGAGCAGTACTTC
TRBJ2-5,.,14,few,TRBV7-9,CASSLASYQETQYF,TGTGCCAGCAGCTTAGCTAGCTACCAAGAGACCCAGTACTTC
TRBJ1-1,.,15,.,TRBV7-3,CASSPSLGQNTEAFF,TGTGCCAGCAGCCCGAGCCTTGGACAGAACACTGAAGCTTTCTTT
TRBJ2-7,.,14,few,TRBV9,CASSPDPRGSEQYF,TGTGCCAGCAGCCCAGACCCCAGGGGAAGCGAGCAGTACTTC
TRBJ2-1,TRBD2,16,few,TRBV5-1,CASSLRAERGLNEQFF,TGCGCCAGCAGCTTGCGAGCCGAGCGGGGGCTCAATGAGCAGTTCTTC
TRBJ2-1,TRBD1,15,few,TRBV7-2,CASSFSGTGGREQFF,TGTGCCAGCAGCTTTTCCGGGACAGGGGGTAGGGAGCAGTTCTTC
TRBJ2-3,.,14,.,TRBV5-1,CASSLDRAPDTQYF,TGCGCCAGCAGCTTGGACAGGGCGCCAGATACGCAGTATTTT
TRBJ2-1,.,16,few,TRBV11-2,CASSHTQGRYYNEQFF,TGTGCCAGCAGCCATACCCAGGGGCGGTACTACAATGAGCAGTTCTTC
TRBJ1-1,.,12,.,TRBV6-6,CASRVRTAEAFF,TGTGCCAGCAGGGTCAGGACAGCTGAAGCTTTCTTT
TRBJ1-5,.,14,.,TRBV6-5,CASSYDQGNQPQHF,TGTGCCAGCAGTTACGACCAGGGCAATCAGCCCCAGCATTTT
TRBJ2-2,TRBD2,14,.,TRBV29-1,CSAGGAEATGELFF,TGCAGCGCGGGGGGGGCTGAGGCGACCGGGGAGCTGTTTTTT
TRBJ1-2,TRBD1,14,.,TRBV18,CASSPQGAAGGYTF,TGTGCCAGCTCACCACAGGGGGCAGCAGGCGGCTACACCTTC
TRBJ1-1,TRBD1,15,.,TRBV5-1,CASSLGQGMNTEAFF,TGCGCCAGCAGCTTGGGACAGGGGATGAACACTGAAGCTTTCTTT
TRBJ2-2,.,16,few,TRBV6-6,CASSPIRAGNSGELFF,TGTGCCAGCAGTCCAATTAGGGCAGGGAATTCCGGGGAGCTGTTTTTT
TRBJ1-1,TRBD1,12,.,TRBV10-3,CAISSGGGEAFF,TGTGCCATCAGCTCAGGGGGTGGTGAAGCTTTCTTT
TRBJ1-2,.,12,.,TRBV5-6,CASSLFGGGYTF,TGTGCCAGCAGCCTTTTCGGGGGTGGCTACACCTTC
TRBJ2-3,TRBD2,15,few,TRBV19,CASRNGAGGPDTQYF,TGTGCCAGTAGGAACGGAGCGGGGGGGCCAGATACGCAGTATTTT
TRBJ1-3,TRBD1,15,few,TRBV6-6,CASSYRTGPGNTIYF,TGTGCCAGCAGTTACCGGACAGGGCCGGGAAACACCATATATTTT
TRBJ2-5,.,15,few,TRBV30,CAWSNSGLGQETQYF,TGTGCCTGGAGTAATTCCGGACTGGGCCAAGAGACCCAGTACTTC
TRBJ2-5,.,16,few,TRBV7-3,CASSLISAAGQETQYF,TGTGCCAGCAGCTTAATATCTGCGGCGGGGCAAGAGACCCAGTACTTC
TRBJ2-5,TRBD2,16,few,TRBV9,CASSVLAGGAQETQYF,TGTGCCAGCAGCGTATTAGCGGGAGGGGCCCAAGAGACCCAGTACTTC
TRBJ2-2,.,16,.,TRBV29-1,CSVEIGTGEDTGELFF,TGCAGCGTTGAAATCGGTACAGGGGAGGACACCGGGGAGCTGTTTTTT
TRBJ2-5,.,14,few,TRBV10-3,CASAAQQIQETQYF,TGTGCCTCGGCGGCTCAGCAGATACAAGAGACCCAGTACTTC
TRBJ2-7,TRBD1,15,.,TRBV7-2,CASSLEGQGPYEQYF,TGTGCCAGCAGCTTAGAGGGACAGGGGCCCTACGAGCAGTACTTC
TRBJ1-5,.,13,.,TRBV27,CASSSGWHQPQHF,TGTGCCAGCAGCTCCGGGTGGCATCAGCCCCAGCATTTT
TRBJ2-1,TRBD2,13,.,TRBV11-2,CASSLDRLAANFF,TGTGCCAGCAGCTTAGATAGGCTAGCGGCAAATTTCTTC
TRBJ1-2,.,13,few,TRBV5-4,CASSLQGSYGYTF,TGTGCCAGCAGCTTGCAGGGTTCCTATGGCTACACCTTC
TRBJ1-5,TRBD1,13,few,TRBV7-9,CASSSTGNQPQHF,TGTGCCAGCAGCTCGACAGGGAATCAGCCCCAGCATTTT
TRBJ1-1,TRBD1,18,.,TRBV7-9,CASSLAPFRDRDMSEAFF,TGTGCCAGCAGCTTAGCCCCTTTCCGGGACAGGGATATGTCTGAAGCTTTCTTT
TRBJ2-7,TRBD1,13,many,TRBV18,CASSSTGVYEQYF,TGTGCCAGCTCGTCAACAGGGGTCTACGAGCAGTACTTC